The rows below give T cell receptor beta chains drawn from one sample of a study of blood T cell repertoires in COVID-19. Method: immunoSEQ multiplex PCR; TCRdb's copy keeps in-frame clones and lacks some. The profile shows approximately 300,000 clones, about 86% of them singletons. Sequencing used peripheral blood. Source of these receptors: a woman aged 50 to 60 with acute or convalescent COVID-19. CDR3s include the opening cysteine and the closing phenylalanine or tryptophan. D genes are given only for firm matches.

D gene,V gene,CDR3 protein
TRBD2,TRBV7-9,CASSFVLAGGPDTQYF
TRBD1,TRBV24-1,CATSDSRQGDTEAFF
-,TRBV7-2,CASSGGAAYNEQFF
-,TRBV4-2,CASSIGSASYEQYF
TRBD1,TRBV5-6,CASSLGQGTNEKLFF
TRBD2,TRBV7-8,CASSPARTSLEQYF
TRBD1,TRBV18,CASSLSTGRDTGELFF
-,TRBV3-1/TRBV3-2,CASSQGIQFDYGYTF
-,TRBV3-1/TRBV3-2,CASSQGAERGYTF
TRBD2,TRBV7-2,CASSLAFTSGSNNIQYF
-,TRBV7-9,CASSFGRAEAFF
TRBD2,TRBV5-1,CASSSLSGSRQETQYF
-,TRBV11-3,CASSPGDGYGYTF
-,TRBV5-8,CASGRLRTANTEAFF
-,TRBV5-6,CASRRETGSGGYTF
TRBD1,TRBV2,CASLGQGRNTIYF
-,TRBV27,CASSWSKSREQYF